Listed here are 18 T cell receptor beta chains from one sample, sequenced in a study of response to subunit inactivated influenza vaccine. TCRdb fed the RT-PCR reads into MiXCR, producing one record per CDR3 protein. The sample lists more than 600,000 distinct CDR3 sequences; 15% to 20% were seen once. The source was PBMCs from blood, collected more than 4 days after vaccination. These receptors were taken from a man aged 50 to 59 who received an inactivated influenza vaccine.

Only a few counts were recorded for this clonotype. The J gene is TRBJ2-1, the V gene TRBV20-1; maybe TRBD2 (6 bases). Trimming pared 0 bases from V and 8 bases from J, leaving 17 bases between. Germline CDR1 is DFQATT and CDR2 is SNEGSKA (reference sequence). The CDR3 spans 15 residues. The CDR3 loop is CSARDWGEHRYEQFF. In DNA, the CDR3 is TGCAGTGCTAGAGATTGGGGGGAGCACCGGTATGAGCAGTTCTTC.

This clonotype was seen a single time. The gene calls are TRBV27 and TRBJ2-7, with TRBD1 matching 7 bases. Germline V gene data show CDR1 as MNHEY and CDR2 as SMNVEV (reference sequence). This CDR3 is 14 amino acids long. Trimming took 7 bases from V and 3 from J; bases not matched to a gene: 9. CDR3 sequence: CASKRDRKYYEQYF. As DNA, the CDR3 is TGTGCCAGCAAACGGGACAGAAAGTACTACGAGCAGTACTTC.

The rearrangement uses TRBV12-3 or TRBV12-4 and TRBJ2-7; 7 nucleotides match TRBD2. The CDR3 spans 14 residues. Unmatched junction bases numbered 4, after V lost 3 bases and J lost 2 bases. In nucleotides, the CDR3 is TGTGCCAGCAGTTTCCTAGCGGCTGCCTACGAGCAGTACTTC. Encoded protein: CASSFLAAAYEQYF.

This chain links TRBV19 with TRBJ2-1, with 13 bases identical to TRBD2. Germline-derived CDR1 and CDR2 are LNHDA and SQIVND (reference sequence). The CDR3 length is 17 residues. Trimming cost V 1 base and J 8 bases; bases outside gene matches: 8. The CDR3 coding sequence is TGTGCCAGTAGTATAGGACCGGGACTAGCGGGGTCGGATGAGCAGTTCTTC. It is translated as CASSIGPGLAGSDEQFF. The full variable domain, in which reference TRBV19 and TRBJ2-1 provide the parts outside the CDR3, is DGGITQSPKYLFRKEGQNVTLSCEQNLNHDAMYWYRQDPGQGLRLIYYSQIVNDFQKGDIAEGYSVSREKKESFPLTVTSAQKNPTAFYLCASSIGPGLAGSDEQFFGPGTRLTVL.

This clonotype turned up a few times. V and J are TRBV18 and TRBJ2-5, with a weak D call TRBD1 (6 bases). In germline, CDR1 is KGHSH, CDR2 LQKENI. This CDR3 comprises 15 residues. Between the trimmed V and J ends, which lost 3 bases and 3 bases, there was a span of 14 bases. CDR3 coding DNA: TGTGCCAGCTCACCCTCCTTAACAGGGAAAGAGACCCAGTACTTC. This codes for CASSPSLTGKETQYF.

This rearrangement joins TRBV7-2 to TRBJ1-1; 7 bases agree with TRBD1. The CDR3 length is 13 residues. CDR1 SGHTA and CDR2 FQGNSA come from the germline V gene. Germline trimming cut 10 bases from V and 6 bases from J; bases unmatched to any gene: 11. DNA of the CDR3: TGTGCCACCTCAAAGACAGGGAGGTCTGAAGCTTTCTTT. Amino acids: CATSKTGRSEAFF.

The DNA of the CDR3 is TGTGCCAGCAGCCCATCACGGACAGGGCCCTACGAGCAGTACTTC. It codes for CASSPSRTGPYEQYF. The chain links TRBV7-2 to TRBJ2-7; 8 positions agree with TRBD1. Trimming took 5 bases from V and 2 from J; bases not matched to a gene: 8. CDR3 length: 15 residues. The V gene's germline CDR1 is SGHTA and CDR2 FQGNSA. The variable domain in full, with the rest retrieved from reference TRBV7-2 and TRBJ2-7, is GAGVSQSPSNKVTEKGKDVELRCDPISGHTALYWYRQSLGQGLEFLIYFQGNSAPDKSGLPSDRFSAERTGGSVSTLTIQRTQQEDSAVYLCASSPSRTGPYEQYFGPGTRLTVT.

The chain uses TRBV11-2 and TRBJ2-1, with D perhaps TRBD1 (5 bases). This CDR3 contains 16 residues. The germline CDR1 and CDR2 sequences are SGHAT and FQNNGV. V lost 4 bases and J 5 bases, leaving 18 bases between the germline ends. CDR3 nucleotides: TGTGCCAGCAGCTCCCTGCAGGGCAGCTTGAACAATGAGCAGTTCTTC. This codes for CASSSLQGSLNNEQFF.

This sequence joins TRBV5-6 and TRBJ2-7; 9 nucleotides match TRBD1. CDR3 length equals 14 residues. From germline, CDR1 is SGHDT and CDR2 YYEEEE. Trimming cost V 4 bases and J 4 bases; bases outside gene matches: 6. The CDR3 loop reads CASSLGTGQYEQYF. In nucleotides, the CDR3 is TGTGCCAGCAGCCTCGGGACAGGGCAATACGAGCAGTACTTC. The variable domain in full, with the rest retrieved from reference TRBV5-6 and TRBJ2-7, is DAGVTQSPTHLIKTRGQQVTLRCSPKSGHDTVSWYQQALGQGPQFIFQYYEEEERQRGNFPDRFSGHQFPNYSSELNVNALLLGDSALYLCASSLGTGQYEQYFGPGTRLTVT.

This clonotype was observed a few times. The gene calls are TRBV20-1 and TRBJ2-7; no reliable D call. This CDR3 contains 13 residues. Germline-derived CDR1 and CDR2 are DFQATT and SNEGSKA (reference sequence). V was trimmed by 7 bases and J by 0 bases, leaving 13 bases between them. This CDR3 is CSVVAADSYEQYF. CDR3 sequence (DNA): TGCAGTGTAGTCGCGGCAGACTCCTACGAGCAGTACTTC.

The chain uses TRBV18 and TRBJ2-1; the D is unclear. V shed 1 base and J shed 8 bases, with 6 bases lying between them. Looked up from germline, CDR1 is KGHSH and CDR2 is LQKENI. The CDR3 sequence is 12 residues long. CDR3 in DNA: TGTGCCAGCTCACCACGGTCCGATGAGCAGTTCTTC. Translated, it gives CASSPRSDEQFF.

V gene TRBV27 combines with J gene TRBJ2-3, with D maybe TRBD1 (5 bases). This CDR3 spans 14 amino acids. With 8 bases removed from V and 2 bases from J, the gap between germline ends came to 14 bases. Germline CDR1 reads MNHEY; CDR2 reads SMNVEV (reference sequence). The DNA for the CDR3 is TGTGCCAGCTTTCAACCAGGGATCACAGATACGCAGTATTTT. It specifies CASFQPGITDTQYF.

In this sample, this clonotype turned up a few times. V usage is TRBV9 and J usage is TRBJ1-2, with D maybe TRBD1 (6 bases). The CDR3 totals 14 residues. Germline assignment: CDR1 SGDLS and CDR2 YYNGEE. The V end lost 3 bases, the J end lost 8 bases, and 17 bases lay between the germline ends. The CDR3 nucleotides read TGTGCCAGCAGCGACCATAAGGGGGTAGGCGGCTACACCTTC. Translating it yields CASSDHKGVGGYTF.

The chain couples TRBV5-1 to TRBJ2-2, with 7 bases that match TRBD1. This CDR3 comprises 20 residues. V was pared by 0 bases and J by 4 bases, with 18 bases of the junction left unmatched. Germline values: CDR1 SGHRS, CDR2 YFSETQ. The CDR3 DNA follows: TGCGCCAGCAGCTTGGCTAGATTGGGACAGCTTACTCCGTTCACCGGGGAGCTGTTTTTT. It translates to CASSLARLGQLTPFTGELFF.

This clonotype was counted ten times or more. CDR3: CASSLSGQGVYEQYF. CDR3 sequence (DNA): TGTGCCAGCAGTTTATCGGGACAGGGGGTCTACGAGCAGTACTTC. V and J are TRBV27 and TRBJ2-7; 11 nucleotides match TRBD1. Germline V gives CDR1 MNHEY, CDR2 SMNVEV (reference sequence). This CDR3 comprises 15 residues. The J segment lost 3 bases and the V segment lost 0 bases, leaving 1 base of the junction unmatched.

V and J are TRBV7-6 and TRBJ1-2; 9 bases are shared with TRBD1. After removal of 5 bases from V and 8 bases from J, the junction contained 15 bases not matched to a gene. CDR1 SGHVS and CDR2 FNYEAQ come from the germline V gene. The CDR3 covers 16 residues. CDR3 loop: CASSPKRTGAPSGYTF. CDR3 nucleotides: TGTGCCAGCAGCCCCAAGAGGACAGGGGCCCCTTCCGGCTACACCTTC.

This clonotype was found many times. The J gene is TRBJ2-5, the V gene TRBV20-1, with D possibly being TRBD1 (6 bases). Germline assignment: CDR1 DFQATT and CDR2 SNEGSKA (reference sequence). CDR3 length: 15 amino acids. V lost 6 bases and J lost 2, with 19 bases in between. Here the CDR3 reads CSASQRQGIQETQYF. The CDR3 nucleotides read TGCAGTGCGTCCCAAAGGCAGGGGATTCAAGAGACCCAGTACTTC.

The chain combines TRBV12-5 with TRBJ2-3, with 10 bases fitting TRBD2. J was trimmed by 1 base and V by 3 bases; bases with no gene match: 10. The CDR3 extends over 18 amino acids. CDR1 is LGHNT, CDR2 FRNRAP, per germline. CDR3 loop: CASGFGTAGTSGTDTQYF. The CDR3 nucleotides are TGTGCTAGTGGTTTTGGGACAGCCGGGACTAGCGGCACAGATACGCAGTATTTT. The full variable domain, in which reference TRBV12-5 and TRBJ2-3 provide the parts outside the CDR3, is DARVTQTPRHKVTEMGQEVTMRCQPILGHNTVFWYRQTMMQGLELLAYFRNRAPLDDSGMPKDRFSAEMPDATLATLKIQPSEPRDSAVYFCASGFGTAGTSGTDTQYFGPGTRLTVL.